Below are 23 T cell receptor beta chains sequenced from a single sample in a study of neurological immune-mediated disorders. TCRdb analysed the 5' RACE reads with MiXCR anew, one entry per CDR3 protein. The profile shows about 31,000 distinct CDR3 sequences, about 4.1% of them singletons. Source material: CD4+ T cells from blood. Every receptor here comes from a woman aged 40 to 49 in good health.

In its sample, this clonotype was seen many times. The chain links TRBV5-6 to TRBJ2-1, with 10 bases aligning to TRBD1. This CDR3 region has 13 residues. Germline V gene sequence: CDR1 SGHDT, CDR2 YYEEEE. Trimming cost V 8 bases and J 3 bases; bases outside gene matches: 2. CDR3 in DNA: TGTGCCAGTGGGACAGGGGACTACAATGAGCAGTTCTTC. It codes for CASGTGDYNEQFF.

This clonotype was observed many times. The chain combines TRBV12-3 or TRBV12-4 with TRBJ2-2; D perhaps matches TRBD2 (6 bases). The CDR3 covers 13 residues. Trimming stripped 7 bases from V and 6 bases from J, with 12 bases between. CDR3 amino acids: CASNTGTSGELFF. The DNA of the CDR3 is TGTGCCAGCAACACCGGGACTTCCGGGGAGCTGTTTTTT.

This clonotype was found many times. The rearrangement links TRBV5-6 to TRBJ2-5, with 7 positions matching TRBD1. The CDR3 sequence is 14 residues long. J was trimmed by 6 bases and V by 4 bases; bases with no gene match: 9. CDR1 and CDR2 from the germline V gene are SGHDT and YYEEEE. For the CDR3, the DNA is TGTGCCAGCAGCCAATTACGACAGGGAAAGACCCAGTACTTC. It specifies CASSQLRQGKTQYF.

This clonotype was picked up many times. The chain carries TRBV12-3 or TRBV12-4 and TRBJ1-2; D is unclear. The length of the CDR3 is 13 residues. Trimming removed 3 bases at V and 1 base at J, with 6 bases between. As DNA, the CDR3 is TGTGCCAGCAGTTTCCGCGATAACTATGGCTACACCTTC. Translating gives CASSFRDNYGYTF.

This clonotype was detected ten times or more. The chain carries TRBV18 and TRBJ1-2; 7 bases match TRBD1. The CDR3 is 16 residues long. V shed 1 base and J 1 base; nucleotides not matched to a gene: 6. In germline, CDR1 is KGHSH, CDR2 LQKENI. The CDR3 DNA sequence: TGTGCCAGCTCACCACTTACAGGGGAGGTTAACTATGGCTACACCTTC. Residues: CASSPLTGEVNYGYTF. Variable domain in full (rest from reference TRBV18 and TRBJ1-2): NAGVMQNPRHLVRRRGQEARLRCSPMKGHSHVYWYRQLPEEGLKFMVYLQKENIIDESGMPKERFSAEFPKEGPSILRIQQVVRGDSAAYFCASSPLTGEVNYGYTFGSGTRLTVV.

This clonotype was counted many times. This sequence joins TRBV10-3 and TRBJ2-7; D is ambiguous. Germline lookup yields CDR1 ENHRY and CDR2 SYGVKD. V was trimmed by 3 bases and J by 0 bases, leaving 3 bases between them. The length of the CDR3 is 12 residues. The CDR3 reads CAISDHSYEQYF. The CDR3 bases are TGTGCCATCAGTGACCACTCCTACGAGCAGTACTTC.

This clonotype was seen repeatedly, ten times or more. CDR3 residues: CSAQTSGNTIYF. In nucleotides, the CDR3 is TGCAGTGCCCAAACTTCTGGAAACACCATATATTTT. The J gene is TRBJ1-3, the V gene TRBV20-1; no reliable D call. Trimming pared 6 bases from V and 1 base from J, leaving 7 bases between. The CDR3 runs 12 residues. Germline values: CDR1 DFQATT, CDR2 SNEGSKA (reference sequence).

This clonotype was seen repeatedly, ten times or more. This chain links TRBV5-1 with TRBJ1-2; unclear D gene. The CDR3 runs to 14 residues. Germline V gene sequence: CDR1 SGHRS, CDR2 YFSETQ. V was clipped by 0 bases and J by 4 bases, with 10 bases between them. The CDR3 coding sequence is TGCGCCAGCAGCTTGGCTGGGGAGGGCTATGGCTACACCTTC. Its translation is CASSLAGEGYGYTF.

This clonotype was counted ten times or more. CDR3 nucleotides: TGTGCCAGCAGCTTAAACACAGGGGAAGAGACCCAGTACTTC. It yields the protein CASSLNTGEETQYF. The chain carries TRBV7-6 and TRBJ2-5; 7 bases are shared with TRBD1. The V gene's germline CDR1 is SGHVS and CDR2 FNYEAQ. This CDR3 spans 14 amino acids. V was clipped by 2 bases and J by 3 bases; unmatched bases: 3.

This clonotype came up many times. The J gene is TRBJ2-3, the V gene TRBV13; TRBD1 aligns across 8 bases. Germline V gives CDR1 PRHDT, CDR2 FYEKMQ (reference sequence). Germline trimming cut 6 bases from V and 6 bases from J; bases unmatched to any gene: 5. The CDR3 extends over 13 amino acids. The CDR3 nucleotides read TGTGCCAGCAGTGCAGGGGGCATTGATACGCAGTATTTT. This gives the protein CASSAGGIDTQYF.

The sample holds many counts of this clonotype. The chain carries TRBV10-3 and TRBJ1-1; tentative D call: TRBD1 (6 bases). Germline CDR1 ENHRY, CDR2 SYGVKD. The V end lost 8 bases, the J end lost 0 bases, and 13 bases lay between the germline ends. The CDR3 spans 14 residues. The CDR3 loop reads CAIRGRPMNTEAFF. The CDR3 DNA is TGTGCCATCCGGGGGCGGCCCATGAACACTGAAGCTTTCTTT.

This clonotype was seen repeatedly, ten times or more. The chain couples TRBV11-1 to TRBJ2-3, with a weak D call TRBD2 (6 bases). The germline CDR1 and CDR2 sequences are SGHAT and FQDESV (reference sequence). V lost 2 bases, J lost 6 bases, and 9 bases lay in between. CDR3 length: 13 amino acids. This chain's CDR3 is CASSLRGTDTQYF. The CDR3 coding sequence is TGTGCCAGCAGCTTACGCGGGACGGATACGCAGTATTTT.

This clonotype was detected many times. This chain uses TRBV28 with TRBJ2-5, with D unclear. CDR1 MDHEN and CDR2 SYDVKM come from the germline V gene. V lost 8 bases, J lost 7 bases, and 14 bases lay in between. This CDR3 region has 12 residues. CDR3: CASGDLMGTQYF. In nucleotides, the CDR3 is TGTGCCAGCGGGGATCTGATGGGGACCCAGTACTTC.

This clonotype showed up many times. The rearrangement joins TRBV16 to TRBJ2-3, with D perhaps matching TRBD1 or TRBD2 (5 bases each). CDR1 is KGHSY, CDR2 FQNENV, per germline. The CDR3 has 15 residues. V dropped 0 bases and J dropped 0 bases, with 7 bases sitting between them. Here the CDR3 reads CASSQSWDSTDTQYF. The CDR3 nucleotides are TGTGCCAGCAGCCAATCTTGGGACAGCACAGATACGCAGTATTTT.

At least ten counts were recorded for this clonotype. This sequence joins TRBV20-1 and TRBJ1-6; tentatively, D is TRBD1 (6 bases). The ends were cut back, 5 bases at V and 10 bases at J, with 21 bases in the middle. The CDR3 totals 15 residues. Germline V gene sequence: CDR1 DFQATT, CDR2 SNEGSKA (reference sequence). CDR3 in DNA: TGCAGTGCTTTCCGACAGGCCGGAGTCGGATCACCCCTCCACTTT. Its translation: CSAFRQAGVGSPLHF.

In this sample, this clonotype turned up many times. The chain recombines TRBV5-1 with TRBJ2-1, with D possibly TRBD2 on 6 matching bases. From germline, CDR1 is SGHRS and CDR2 YFSETQ. CDR3 length: 16 residues. Trimming removed 7 bases at V and 4 bases at J, with 21 bases between. The CDR3 bases are TGCGCCAGCGCCCCCTCCCCGGTGGGGACTTACAATGAGCAGTTCTTC. It codes for CASAPSPVGTYNEQFF.

This clonotype was found many times. The CDR3 here is CASSYPVGAGVAYNEQFF. Written as DNA, the CDR3 is TGTGCCAGCAGTTACCCAGTTGGGGCGGGAGTTGCCTACAATGAGCAGTTCTTC. The chain couples TRBV6-6 to TRBJ2-1; 7 nucleotides agree with TRBD2. V lost 2 bases to trimming and J lost 2 bases; unmatched junction nucleotides: 12. CDR1 is MNHNY and CDR2 is SVGAGI in the germline V gene (reference sequence). The CDR3 is 18 residues long.

This clonotype was observed many times. The chain joins TRBV20-1 to TRBJ1-6; D possibly corresponds to TRBD1 (5 bases). Germline V gives CDR1 DFQATT, CDR2 SNEGSKA (reference sequence). This CDR3 contains 17 residues. The germline V and J ends were trimmed by 5 bases and 8 bases, with 25 bases remaining between them. In nucleotides, the CDR3 is TGCAGTGCTCGGTCGGCCTCGGGGGGAAGAGGCGATTCACCCCTCCACTTT. As protein: CSARSASGGRGDSPLHF.

The chain carries TRBV20-1 and TRBJ2-3; 13 bases map to TRBD2. With V trimmed by 4 bases and J by 4 bases, 5 bases remained unmatched. The CDR3 spans 15 residues. Germline CDR1 and CDR2: DFQATT and SNEGSKA (reference sequence). The CDR3 loop is CSANAGTSGADTQYF. CDR3 nucleotide sequence: TGCAGTGCTAACGCGGGGACTAGCGGGGCAGATACGCAGTATTTT.

V and J are TRBV28 and TRBJ1-5; D not certain. CDR1 MDHEN and CDR2 SYDVKM come from the germline V gene. V dropped 3 bases and J dropped 5 bases, with 11 bases sitting between them. CDR3 length: 14 amino acids. CDR3 bases: TGTGCCAGCAGTTTTGGGTCAGCCGATCAGCCCCAGCATTTT. Translating gives CASSFGSADQPQHF. Drawing the rest from reference TRBV28 and TRBJ1-5, the complete variable domain is DVKVTQSSRYLVKRTGEKVFLECVQDMDHENMFWYRQDPGLGLRLIYFSYDVKMKEKGDIPEGYSVSREKKERFSLILESASTNQTSMYLCASSFGSADQPQHFGDGTRLSIL.

At least ten counts were recorded for this clonotype. This chain joins TRBV20-1 and TRBJ1-4; TRBD1 matches 11 bases. The length of the CDR3 is 13 residues. V lost 5 bases to trimming and J lost 7 bases; unmatched junction nucleotides: 3. The V gene's germline CDR1 is DFQATT and CDR2 SNEGSKA (reference sequence). The CDR3 reads CSAPDRGLEKLFF. CDR3 in DNA: TGCAGTGCTCCGGACAGGGGGCTTGAAAAACTGTTTTTT.

In its sample, this clonotype was seen many times. The rearrangement joins TRBV12-3 or TRBV12-4 to TRBJ1-4; D unclear. V lost 5 bases and J 5 bases, leaving 15 bases between the germline ends. The CDR3 consists of 15 residues. The CDR3 sequence: CASSPGHKENEKLFF. Here the CDR3 DNA reads TGTGCCAGCAGTCCCGGTCACAAAGAAAATGAAAAACTGTTTTTT.

By proportion, this clonotype is medium-sized. V is TRBV27 and J is TRBJ1-2, with TRBD1 identical over 7 bases. Germline V gene data show CDR1 as MNHEY and CDR2 as SMNVEV (reference sequence). This CDR3 has 14 amino acids. V gave up 2 bases and J gave up 3 bases; unmatched junction bases: 3. The CDR3 DNA sequence: TGTGCCAGCAGTTTACGGCAGGGGGACTATGGCTACACCTTC. It translates to CASSLRQGDYGYTF.